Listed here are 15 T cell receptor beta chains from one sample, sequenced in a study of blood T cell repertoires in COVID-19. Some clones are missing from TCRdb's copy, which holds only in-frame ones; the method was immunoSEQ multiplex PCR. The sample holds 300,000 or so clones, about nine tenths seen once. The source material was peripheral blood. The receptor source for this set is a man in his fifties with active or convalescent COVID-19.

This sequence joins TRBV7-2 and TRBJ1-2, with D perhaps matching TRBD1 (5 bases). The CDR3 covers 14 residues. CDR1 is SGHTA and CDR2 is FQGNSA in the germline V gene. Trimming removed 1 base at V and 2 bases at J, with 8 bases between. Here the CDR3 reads CASSLGTGNYGYTF. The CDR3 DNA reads TGTGCCAGCAGCTTAGGAACAGGCAACTATGGCTACACCTTC.

The CDR3 protein is CASSPGQGNEKLFF. The CDR3 DNA sequence: TGTGCCAGCAGCCCTGGGCAGGGGAATGAAAAACTGTTTTTT. This rearrangement joins TRBV5-6 to TRBJ1-4; D is possibly TRBD1 (6 bases). The CDR3 runs to 14 residues. CDR1 and CDR2 from the germline V gene are SGHDT and YYEEEE. V lost 4 bases and J 5 bases, leaving 12 bases between the germline ends.

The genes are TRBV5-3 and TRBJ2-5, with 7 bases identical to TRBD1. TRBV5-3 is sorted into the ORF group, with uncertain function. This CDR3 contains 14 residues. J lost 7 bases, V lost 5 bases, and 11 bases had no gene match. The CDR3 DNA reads TGTGCCAGAAGAAGGGACAGACTCTTCTGGACCCAGTACTTC. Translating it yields CARRRDRLFWTQYF.

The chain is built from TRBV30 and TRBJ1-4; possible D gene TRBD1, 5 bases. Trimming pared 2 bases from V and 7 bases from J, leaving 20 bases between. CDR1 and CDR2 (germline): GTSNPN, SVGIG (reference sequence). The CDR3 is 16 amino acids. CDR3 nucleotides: TGTGCCTGGAGTTTTGGAAGGGGTCGGGAGGGTGAAAAACTGTTTTTT. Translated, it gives CAWSFGRGREGEKLFF.

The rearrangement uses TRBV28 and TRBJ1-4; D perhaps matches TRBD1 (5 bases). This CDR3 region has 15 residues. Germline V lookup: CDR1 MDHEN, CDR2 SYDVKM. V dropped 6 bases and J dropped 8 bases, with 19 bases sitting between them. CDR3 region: CASSGARAQGEKLFF. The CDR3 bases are TGTGCCAGCAGCGGCGCCAGGGCTCAAGGCGAAAAACTGTTTTTT.

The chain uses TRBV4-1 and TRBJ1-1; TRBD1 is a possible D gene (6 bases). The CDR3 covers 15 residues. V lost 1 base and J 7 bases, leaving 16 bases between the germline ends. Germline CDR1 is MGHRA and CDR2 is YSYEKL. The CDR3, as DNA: TGCGCCAGCAGCCAAGGTCAGGGGCCGACTGATGAAGCTTTCTTT. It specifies CASSQGQGPTDEAFF.

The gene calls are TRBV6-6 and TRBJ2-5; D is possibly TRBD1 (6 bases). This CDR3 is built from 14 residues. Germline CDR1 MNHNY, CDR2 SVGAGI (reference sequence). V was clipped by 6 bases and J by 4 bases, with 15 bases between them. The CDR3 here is CASRLQGWGETQYF. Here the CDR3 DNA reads TGTGCCAGCAGACTACAGGGTTGGGGAGAGACCCAGTACTTC.

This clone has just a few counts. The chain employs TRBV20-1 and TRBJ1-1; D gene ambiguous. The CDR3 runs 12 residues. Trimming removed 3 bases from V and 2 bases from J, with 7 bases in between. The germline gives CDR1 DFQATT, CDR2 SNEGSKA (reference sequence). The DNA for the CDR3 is TGCAGTGCTAGTCTGAGTAACACTGAAGCTTTCTTT. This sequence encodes CSASLSNTEAFF.

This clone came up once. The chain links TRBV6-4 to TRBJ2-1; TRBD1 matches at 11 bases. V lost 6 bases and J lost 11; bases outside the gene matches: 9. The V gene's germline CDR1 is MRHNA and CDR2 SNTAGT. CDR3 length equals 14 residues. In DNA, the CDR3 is TGTGCCAGCAGCACGGGACAGGGGGGGATCAAGCAGTTCTTC. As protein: CASSTGQGGIKQFF.

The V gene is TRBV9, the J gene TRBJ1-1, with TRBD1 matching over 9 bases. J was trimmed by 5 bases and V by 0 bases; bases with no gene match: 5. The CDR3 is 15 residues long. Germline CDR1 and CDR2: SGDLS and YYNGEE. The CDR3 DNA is TGTGCCAGCAGCGTAGGGTGGACAGGGGTGACTGAAGCTTTCTTT. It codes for CASSVGWTGVTEAFF. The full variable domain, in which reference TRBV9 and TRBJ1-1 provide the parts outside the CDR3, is DSGVTQTPKHLITATGQRVTLRCSPRSGDLSVYWYQQSLDQGLQFLIQYYNGEERAKGNILERFSAQQFPDLHSELNLSSLELGDSALYFCASSVGWTGVTEAFFGQGTRLTVV.

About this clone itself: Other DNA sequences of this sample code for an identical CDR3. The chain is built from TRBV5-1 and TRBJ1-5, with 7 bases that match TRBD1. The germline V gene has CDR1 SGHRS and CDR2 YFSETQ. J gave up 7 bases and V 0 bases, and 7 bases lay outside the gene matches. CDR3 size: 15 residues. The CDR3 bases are TGCGCCAGCAGCTTGGTACCAGGGGGTAACCAGCCCCAGCATTTT. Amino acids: CASSLVPGGNQPQHF.

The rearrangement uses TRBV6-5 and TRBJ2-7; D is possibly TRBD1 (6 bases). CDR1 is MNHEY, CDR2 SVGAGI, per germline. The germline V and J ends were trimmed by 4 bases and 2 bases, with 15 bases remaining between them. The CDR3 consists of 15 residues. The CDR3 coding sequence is TGTGCCAGCAGTTCTATTCTAAGGGGGACCTACGAGCAGTACTTC. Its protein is CASSSILRGTYEQYF.

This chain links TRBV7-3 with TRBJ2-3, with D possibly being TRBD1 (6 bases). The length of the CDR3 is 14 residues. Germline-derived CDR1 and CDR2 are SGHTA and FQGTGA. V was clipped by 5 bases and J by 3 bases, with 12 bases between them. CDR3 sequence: CASSPQGWTDTQYF. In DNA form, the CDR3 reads TGTGCCAGCAGCCCCCAGGGGTGGACAGATACGCAGTATTTT. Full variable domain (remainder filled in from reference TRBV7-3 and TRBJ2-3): GAGVSQTPSNKVTEKGKYVELRCDPISGHTALYWYRQSLGQGPEFLIYFQGTGAADDSGLPNDRFFAVRPEGSVSTLKIQRTERGDSAVYLCASSPQGWTDTQYFGPGTRLTVL.

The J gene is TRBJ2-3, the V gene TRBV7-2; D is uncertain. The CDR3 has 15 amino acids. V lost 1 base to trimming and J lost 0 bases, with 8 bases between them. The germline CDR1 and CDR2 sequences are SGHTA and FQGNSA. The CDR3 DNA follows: TGTGCCAGCAGCTTAGGTTCCCTGAGCACAGATACGCAGTATTTT. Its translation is CASSLGSLSTDTQYF.

CDR3 bases: TGTGCCAGCAGACGAGGGTATACTCGTGAAAAACTGTTTTTT. Amino acids: CASRRGYTREKLFF. The chain carries TRBV28 and TRBJ1-4; D unclear. Germline V gene sequence: CDR1 MDHEN, CDR2 SYDVKM. V was trimmed by 6 bases and J by 7 bases, leaving 15 bases between them. The CDR3 covers 14 residues.